The clone carrying this T cell receptor (beta chain) was observed many times. Its specificity is not known. CDR1 and CDR2 from the germline V gene are DFQATT and SNEGSKA (reference sequence). The CDR3 is 14 amino acids. After removal of 3 bases from V and 0 bases from J, the junction contained 0 bases not matched to a gene. The sample originates from a study of T cells in Graves' hyperthyroidism and ophthalmopathy. As for the study in general: Before any treatment, at initial diagnosis, peripheral blood was collected. Whole-study results and caveats: Ophthalmopathy and stable hyperthyroidism were separated by a 13 V-J model.

With a duration under 2 months, the hyperthyroidism was newly diagnosed in patients aged 18 to 65. RNA transcripts served as the template for amplifying TCR beta CDR3 regions. With the HTBI primer set, the TCR CDR3 went through a first round of RT-PCR. TCRdb processed the multiplex PCR reads anew with MiXCR; each CDR3 protein has one entry. This table holds 650,000 to 850,000 distinct CDR3 sequences, over 15% found once. J is TRBJ2-2 and V is TRBV20-1; 8 nucleotides align to TRBD2. Input material: blood. The clonotype originates from a woman aged 45-65 years with Graves' hyperthyroidism that later progressed to Graves' ophthalmopathy. CDR3 sequence reads: CSASGGANTGELFF. In nucleotides, the CDR3 is TGCAGTGCTAGCGGGGGGGCGAACACCGGGGAGCTGTTTTTT.